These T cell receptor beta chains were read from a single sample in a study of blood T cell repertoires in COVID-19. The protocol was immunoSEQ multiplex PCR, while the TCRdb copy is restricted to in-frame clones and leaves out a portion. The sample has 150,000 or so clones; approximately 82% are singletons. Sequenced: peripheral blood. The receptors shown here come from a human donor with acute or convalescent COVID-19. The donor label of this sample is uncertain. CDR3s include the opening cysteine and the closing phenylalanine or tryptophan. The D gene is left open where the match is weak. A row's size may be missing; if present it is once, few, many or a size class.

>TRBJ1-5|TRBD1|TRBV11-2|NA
CASSPGTDPNQPQHF
TGTGCCAGCAGCCCAGGGACAGACCCAAATCAGCCCCAGCATTTT
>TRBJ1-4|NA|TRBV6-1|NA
CASSEVRQATNEKLFF
TGTGCCAGCAGTGAAGTGCGACAGGCAACTAATGAAAAACTGTTTTTT
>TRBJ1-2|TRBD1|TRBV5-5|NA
CASSLQGAYGYTF
TGTGCCAGCAGCTTACAGGGGGCCTATGGCTACACCTTC
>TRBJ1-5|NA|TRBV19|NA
CASSRTVTGVAQHF
TGTGCCAGTAGTAGGACAGTGACAGGTGTGGCCCAGCATTTT
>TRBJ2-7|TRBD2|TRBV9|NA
CASSPGLAGALAYEQYF
TGTGCCAGCAGCCCAGGACTAGCGGGGGCGCTTGCTTACGAGCAGTACTTC
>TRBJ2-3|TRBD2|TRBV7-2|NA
CASSSTSGAGDTQYF
TGTGCCAGCAGCTCTACTAGCGGGGCTGGAGATACGCAGTATTTT
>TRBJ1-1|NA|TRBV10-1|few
CATLFFIEAFF
TGCGCCACACTCTTTTTTATCGAAGCTTTCTTT
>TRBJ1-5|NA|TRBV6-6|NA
CASSYSETSGAQHF
TGTGCCAGCAGTTACTCGGAGACCTCGGGGGCCCAGCATTTT
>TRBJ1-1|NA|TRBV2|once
CASSALGGTEAFF
TGTGCCAGCAGTGCCCTAGGCGGGACTGAAGCTTTCTTT
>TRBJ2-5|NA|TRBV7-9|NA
CASSDRVRGETQYF
TGTGCCAGCAGCGACAGAGTTCGGGGGGAGACCCAGTACTTC
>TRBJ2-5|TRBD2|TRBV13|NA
CASSTGGVETQYF
TGTGCCAGCAGCACGGGGGGGGTGGAGACCCAGTACTTC
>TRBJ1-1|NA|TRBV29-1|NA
CSVGQDNTEAFF
TGCAGCGTTGGGCAGGATAACACTGAAGCTTTCTTT
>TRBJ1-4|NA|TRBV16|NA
CASSHGATNEKLFF
TGTGCCAGCAGCCACGGGGCAACTAATGAAAAACTGTTTTTT
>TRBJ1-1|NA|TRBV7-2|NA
CASSLTVSAEAFF
TGTGCCAGCAGCCTAACAGTTTCTGCTGAAGCTTTCTTT
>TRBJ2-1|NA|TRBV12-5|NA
CASGLPLADPYNEQFF
TGTGCTAGTGGTTTGCCCTTAGCGGATCCCTACAATGAGCAGTTCTTC
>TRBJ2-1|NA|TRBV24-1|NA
CATEDSINNEQFF
TGTGCCACCGAGGACAGTATTAACAATGAGCAGTTCTTC
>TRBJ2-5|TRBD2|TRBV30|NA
CAWSTGGAETQYF
TGTGCCTGGAGTACGGGGGGGGCGGAGACCCAGTACTTC
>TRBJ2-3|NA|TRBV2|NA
CASPLAGDTQYF
TGTGCCAGCCCACTAGCAGGGGATACGCAGTATTTT
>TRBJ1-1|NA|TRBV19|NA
CASSPGGNTEAFF
TGTGCCAGTAGCCCGGGGGGGAACACTGAAGCTTTCTTT
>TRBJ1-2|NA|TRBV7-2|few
CASSLDRAGYTF
TGTGCCAGCAGCTTAGACAGGGCAGGCTACACCTTC
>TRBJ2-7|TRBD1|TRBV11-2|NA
CASSWDRGPYEQYF
TGTGCCAGCAGCTGGGACAGGGGGCCCTACGAGCAGTACTTC
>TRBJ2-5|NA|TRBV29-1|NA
CSVPPLETQYF
TGCAGCGTTCCTCCACTGGAGACCCAGTACTTC
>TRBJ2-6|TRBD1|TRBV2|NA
CASSPLTGGAGANVLTF
TGTGCCAGCAGCCCGTTGACAGGGGGCGCCGGGGCCAACGTCCTGACTTTC
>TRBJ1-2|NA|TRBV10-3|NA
CAIPRSSAVNYGYTF
TGTGCCATTCCCCGGTCGAGTGCCGTTAACTATGGCTACACCTTC
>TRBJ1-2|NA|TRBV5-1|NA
CASSLLGADYGYTF
TGCGCCAGCAGCTTGTTAGGGGCCGACTATGGCTACACCTTC
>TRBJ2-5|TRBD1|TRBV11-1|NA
CASSLGTGEETQYF
TGTGCCAGCAGCCTGGGGACAGGGGAAGAGACCCAGTACTTC
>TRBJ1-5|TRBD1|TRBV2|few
CASSEFLGTGDQPQHF
TGTGCCAGCAGTGAATTCTTGGGGACAGGGGACCAGCCCCAGCATTTT
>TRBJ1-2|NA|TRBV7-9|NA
CASSPRAGDYGYTF
TGTGCCAGCAGCCCCCGGGCGGGGGACTATGGCTACACCTTC
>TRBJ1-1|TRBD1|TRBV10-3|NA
CATIQGGTEAFF
TGTGCCACCATACAGGGGGGCACTGAAGCTTTCTTT
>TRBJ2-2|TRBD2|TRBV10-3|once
CAISGTSGATGELFF
TGTGCCATCAGCGGGACTAGCGGTGCCACCGGGGAGCTGTTTTTT
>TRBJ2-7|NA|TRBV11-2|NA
CASSEGVYEQYF
TGTGCCAGCAGTGAGGGGGTCTACGAGCAGTACTTC
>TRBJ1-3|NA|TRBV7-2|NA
CASSLNTGRGNTIYF
TGTGCCAGCAGCTTAAACACAGGGCGAGGAAACACCATATATTTT
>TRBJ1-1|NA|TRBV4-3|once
CASSPEVNTEAFF
TGCGCCAGCAGCCCGGAGGTGAACACTGAAGCTTTCTTT
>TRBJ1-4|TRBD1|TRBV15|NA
CATSREQGDATNEKLFF
TGTGCCACCAGCAGAGAACAGGGGGACGCAACTAATGAAAAACTGTTTTTT
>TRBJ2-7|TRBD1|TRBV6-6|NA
CASSYKWDSSLEQYF
TGTGCCAGCAGTTACAAGTGGGACAGCTCGTTGGAGCAGTACTTC